This TCR beta chain was obtained from a study of early T cells in non-severe SARS-CoV-2 infection. About the study: The study sequenced bulk RNA from unsorted whole blood, with chains unpaired.

Findings and caveats of the study: VDJdb matching skewed toward anti-spike CD8 responses, missing private and CD4 specificities.

With regard to this clonotype: Its antigen is currently unknown.

Individually, cDNA molecules had unique molecular identifiers attached to them. From the 5' RACE reads, TCRdb called clonotypes with MiXCR, one entry per CDR3 protein. The sample lists tens of thousands of distinct CDR3 sequences; more than 4.5% were seen once. The origin of this receptor is an adult who was a healthcare worker with PCR-confirmed SARS-CoV-2 infection or an uninfected control (not recorded which). Sequenced input: whole blood.

The CDR3 reads CASSYSLAGGIEQFF. The CDR3 nucleotides read TGTGCCAGCAGTTACTCACTAGCGGGAGGTATTGAGCAGTTCTTC. V and J are TRBV6-2 or TRBV6-3 and TRBJ2-1, with 12 bases fitting TRBD2. With 0 bases clipped from V and 9 bases from J, the junction kept 3 bases outside the gene matches. Germline lookup yields CDR1 MNHEY and CDR2 SVGEGT. CDR3 size: 15 residues.